This TCR beta chain was captured by sequencing in a study of spatial heterogeneity in lung cancer. One entry per CDR3 protein, called by TCRdb with MiXCR from the 5' RACE reads. In the table there are about 92,000 distinct CDR3 sequences, roughly 12% of which are singletons. This clonotype was picked up a small number of times. Time point here: sample taken at primary tumor resection. Frozen PBMC, nontumor lung or tumor provided whole RNA, which was sequenced unsorted. The sequence came from a male donor with early-stage non-small cell lung cancer. The source material was PBMCs, sampled at surgery.

The CDR3 here is CASGTDTNYGYTF. In nucleotides, the CDR3 is TGTGCCAGCGGGACAGATACTAACTATGGCTACACCTTC. The chain joins TRBV12-3 or TRBV12-4 to TRBJ1-2, with 7 bases identical to TRBD1. The CDR3 spans 13 residues. With 8 bases clipped from V and 0 bases from J, the junction kept 3 bases outside the gene matches.